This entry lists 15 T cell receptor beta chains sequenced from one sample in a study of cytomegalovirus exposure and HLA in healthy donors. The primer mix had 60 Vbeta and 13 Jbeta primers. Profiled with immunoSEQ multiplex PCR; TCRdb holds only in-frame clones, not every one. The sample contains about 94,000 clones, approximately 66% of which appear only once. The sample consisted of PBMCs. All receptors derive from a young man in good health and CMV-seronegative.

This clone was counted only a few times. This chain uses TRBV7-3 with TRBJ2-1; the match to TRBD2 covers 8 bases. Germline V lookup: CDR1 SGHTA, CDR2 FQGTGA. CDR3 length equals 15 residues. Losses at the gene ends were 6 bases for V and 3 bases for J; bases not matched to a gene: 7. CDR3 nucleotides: TGTGCCAGCAGTCGACAAGGGACTAGCTACAATGAGCAGTTCTTC. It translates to CASSRQGTSYNEQFF.

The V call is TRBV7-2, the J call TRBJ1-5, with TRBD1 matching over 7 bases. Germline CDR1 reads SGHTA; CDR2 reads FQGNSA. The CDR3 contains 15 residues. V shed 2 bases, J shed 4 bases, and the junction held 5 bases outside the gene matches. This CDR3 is CASSLNRGGNQPQHF. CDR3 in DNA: TGTGCCAGCAGCTTAAACAGGGGTGGGAATCAGCCCCAGCATTTT.

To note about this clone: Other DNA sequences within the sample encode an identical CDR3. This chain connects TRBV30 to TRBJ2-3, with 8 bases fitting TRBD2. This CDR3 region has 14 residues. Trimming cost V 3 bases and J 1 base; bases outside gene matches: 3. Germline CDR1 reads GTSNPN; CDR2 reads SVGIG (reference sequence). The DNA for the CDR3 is TGTGCCTGGAGACAAGCGGGAGGCACAGATACGCAGTATTTT. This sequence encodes CAWRQAGGTDTQYF.

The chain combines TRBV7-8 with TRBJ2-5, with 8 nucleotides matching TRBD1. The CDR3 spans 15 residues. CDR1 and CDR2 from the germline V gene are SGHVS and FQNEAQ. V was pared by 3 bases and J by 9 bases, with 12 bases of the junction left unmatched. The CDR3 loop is CASSFQQGGKAAQYF. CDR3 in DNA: TGTGCCAGCAGCTTTCAACAGGGGGGAAAGGCGGCCCAGTACTTC.

The CDR3, as DNA: TGTGCCAGCAGTGAAGCGCTTGCGGGGGTGCAGTTCTTC. Protein: CASSEALAGVQFF. The rearrangement joins TRBV2 to TRBJ2-1; TRBD2 aligns across 7 bases. V trimming: 0 bases; J trimming: 12 bases; junction bases outside the gene matches: 5. CDR1 and CDR2 from the germline V gene are SNHLY and FYNNEI. There are 13 residues in the CDR3.

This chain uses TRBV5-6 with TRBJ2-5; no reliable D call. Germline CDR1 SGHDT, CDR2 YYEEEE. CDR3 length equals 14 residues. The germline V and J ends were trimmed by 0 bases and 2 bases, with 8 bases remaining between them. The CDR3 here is CASSLGQFQETQYF. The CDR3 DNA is TGTGCCAGCAGCTTGGGGCAGTTTCAAGAGACCCAGTACTTC.

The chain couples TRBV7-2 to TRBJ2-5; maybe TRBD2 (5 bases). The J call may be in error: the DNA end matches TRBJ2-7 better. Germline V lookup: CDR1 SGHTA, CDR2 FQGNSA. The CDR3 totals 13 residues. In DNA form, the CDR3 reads TGTGCCAGCAGCCCGCGGGCGCCCCGCGAGCAGTACTTC. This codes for CASSPRAPREQYF.

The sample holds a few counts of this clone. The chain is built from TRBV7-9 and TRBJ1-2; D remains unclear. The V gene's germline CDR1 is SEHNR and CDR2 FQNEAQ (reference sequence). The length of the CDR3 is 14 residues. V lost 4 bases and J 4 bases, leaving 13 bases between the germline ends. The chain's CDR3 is CASSSRATSYGYTF. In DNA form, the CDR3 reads TGTGCCAGCAGCTCGCGGGCTACGAGCTATGGCTACACCTTC.

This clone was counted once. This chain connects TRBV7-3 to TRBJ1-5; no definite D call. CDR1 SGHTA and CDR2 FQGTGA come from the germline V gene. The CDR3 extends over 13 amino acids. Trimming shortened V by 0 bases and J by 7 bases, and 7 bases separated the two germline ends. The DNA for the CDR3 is TGTGCCAGCAGCTTAACGTTTAGCCAGCCCCAGCATTTT. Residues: CASSLTFSQPQHF.

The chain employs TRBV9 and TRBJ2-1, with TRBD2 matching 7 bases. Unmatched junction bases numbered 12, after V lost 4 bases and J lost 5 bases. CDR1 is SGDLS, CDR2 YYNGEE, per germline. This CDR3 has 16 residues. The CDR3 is CASSPPWRENDNEQFF. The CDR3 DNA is TGTGCCAGCAGCCCGCCGTGGCGGGAGAACGACAATGAGCAGTTCTTC. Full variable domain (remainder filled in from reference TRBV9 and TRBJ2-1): DSGVTQTPKHLITATGQRVTLRCSPRSGDLSVYWYQQSLDQGLQFLIQYYNGEERAKGNILERFSAQQFPDLHSELNLSSLELGDSALYFCASSPPWRENDNEQFFGPGTRLTVL.

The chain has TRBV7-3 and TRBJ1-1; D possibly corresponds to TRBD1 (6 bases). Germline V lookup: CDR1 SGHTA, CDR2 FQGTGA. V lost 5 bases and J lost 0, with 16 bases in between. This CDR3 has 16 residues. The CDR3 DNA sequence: TGTGCCAGCAGCCTCTCCAGGGGACCTTTGAACACTGAAGCTTTCTTT. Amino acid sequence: CASSLSRGPLNTEAFF.

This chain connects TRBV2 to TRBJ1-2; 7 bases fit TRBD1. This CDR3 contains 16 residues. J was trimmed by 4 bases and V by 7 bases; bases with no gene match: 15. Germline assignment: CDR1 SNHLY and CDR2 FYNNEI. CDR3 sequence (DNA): TGTGCCAGCACCACGGTAGAAGGGGGCGGCGGCTATGGCTACACCTTC. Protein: CASTTVEGGGGYGYTF.

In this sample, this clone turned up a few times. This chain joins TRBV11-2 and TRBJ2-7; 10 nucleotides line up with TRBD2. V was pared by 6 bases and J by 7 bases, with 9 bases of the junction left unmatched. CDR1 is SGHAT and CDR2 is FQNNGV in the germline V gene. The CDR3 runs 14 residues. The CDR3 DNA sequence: TGTGCCAGCAGTTCACAGCGGGAGGGCCGTGAGCAGTACTTC. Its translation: CASSSQREGREQYF.

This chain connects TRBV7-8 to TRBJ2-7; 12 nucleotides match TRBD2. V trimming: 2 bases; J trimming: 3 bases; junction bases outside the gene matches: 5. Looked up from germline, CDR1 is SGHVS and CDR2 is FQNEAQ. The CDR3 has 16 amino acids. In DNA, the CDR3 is TGTGCCAGCAGCTTATGGACTAGCGGGGAACTCTACGAGCAGTACTTC. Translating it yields CASSLWTSGELYEQYF.

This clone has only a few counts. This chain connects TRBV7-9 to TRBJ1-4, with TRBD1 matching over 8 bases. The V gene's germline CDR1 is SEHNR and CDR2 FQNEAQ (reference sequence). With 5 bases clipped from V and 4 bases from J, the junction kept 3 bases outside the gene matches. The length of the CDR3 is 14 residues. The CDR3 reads CASSAGQDNEKLFF. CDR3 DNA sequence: TGTGCCAGCAGCGCGGGACAGGATAATGAAAAACTGTTTTTT.